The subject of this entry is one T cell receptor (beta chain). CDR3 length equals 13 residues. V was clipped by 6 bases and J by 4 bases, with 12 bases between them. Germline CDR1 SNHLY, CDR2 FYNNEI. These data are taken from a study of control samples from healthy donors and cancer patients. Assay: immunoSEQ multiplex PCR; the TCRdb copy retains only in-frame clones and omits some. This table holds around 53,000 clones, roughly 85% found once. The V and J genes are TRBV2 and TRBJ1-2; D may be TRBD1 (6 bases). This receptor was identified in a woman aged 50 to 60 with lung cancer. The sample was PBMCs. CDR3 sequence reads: CASSVDRRYGYTF. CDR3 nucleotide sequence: TGTGCCAGCAGCGTGGACAGACGCTATGGCTACACCTTC.